This TCR beta chain appears in the sequencing data of a study of spatial heterogeneity in lung cancer (dated by TCRdb to between 2018 and 2020). A note on the overall study: The donors were about 65 patients from the lung TRACERx cohort who had early-stage, untreated non-small cell lung cancer. At surgery, both alpha and beta chains were TCR-sequenced in fewer than 250 tumor regions, approximately 64 matched nontumor lung samples and around 50 PBMC samples. Beta-chain transcripts were consistently detected in greater numbers than alpha-chain transcripts, which likely reflected higher beta-chain transcript abundance. TCR alpha and beta repertoires were quantitatively compared across multiple tumor regions, matched nontumor lung and blood in non-small cell lung cancer. Follow-up PBMC samples were sequenced whenever available, with the median time to follow-up being 2 to 3 years after resection. TCR repertoire features were related to nonsynonymous mutation counts determined by whole-exome sequencing of tumor tissue. In the raw uncorrected reads, each unique combination of TCR and UMI appeared on average more than ten times.

About this clonotype itself: Its antigen is currently not known. No base qualities exist here, and no much larger clone lies one base off it.

Libraries were made using 5' RACE. TCRdb lists the instrument as NextSeq 500. In the TCR library protocol, a unique molecular identifier was attached to each TCR cDNA molecule so that PCR and sequencing errors could be corrected. The authors' analysis ran thus. TCR identification, UMI-based error correction and CDR3 extraction were performed with Decombinator tools. TCRs above a frequency of 2 per 1,000, corresponding to the top 1% of the tumor frequency distribution, were defined as expanded. Rényi diversity was computed with the R vegan package after subsampling each repertoire 100 times to 5,000 TCRs. To build CDR3 similarity networks, amino acid triplet string-kernel similarity was used, and CDR3s were connected when their pairwise similarity was above 0.82. TCRdb's own reprocessing of the public reads used fastp at Q25 and MiXCR and kept productive beta chains. Each entry merges the rows of one CDR3 protein and shows their most common DNA and genes. These V and J calls originate from TCRdb's pipeline instead of the authors' own analysis. Present in this sample are roughly 30,000 distinct CDR3 sequences, about 9.4% of which were seen just once. The top ten constitute around 27% of the sample.

Reading the label with the study, this specimen's time point is: blood at routine non-recurrence follow-up after resection. Without any cell sorting, TCR sequencing was performed on whole RNA extracted either from tumor and nontumor lung tissue or from cryopreserved PBMC samples. A patient was chosen for TCR sequencing only when enough RNA was available from at least two tumor regions. What the authors observed across the whole study: Confirming at a functional level the hypothesis that regional TCRs recognize regional mutations was considered to require additional single-cell paired TCR alpha and beta sequencing. Ubiquitous expanded tumor TCRs were found in blood more often at tumor resection than at routine follow-up. Only approximately 14 patients were included in the comparisons of baseline and follow-up blood repertoires.

Deletion took 4 bases off V and 5 bases off J, with a span of 9 bases between the germline ends. The germline V gene encodes CDR1 LGHDT and CDR2 YNNKEL (reference sequence). The CDR3 goes from the cysteine to the phenylalanine over 13 residues. The sequence is cut down to CDR3 DNA, 39 bases in frame from base 1. The input for sequencing was PBMCs, taken at follow-up. The receptor was isolated from a female donor with early-stage non-small cell lung cancer. This sequence uses TRBV3-1 and TRBJ2-4; too little of a D gene remains to name it. DNA sequence: TGTGCCAGCAGCCTGGACCTCGAAAACATTCAGTACTTC. Translated, it gives CASSLDLENIQYF.